The clone carrying this T cell receptor beta chain was seen at least ten times. This record comes from a study of blood T cells in healthy people across ages. V was pared by 8 bases and J by 9 bases, with 16 bases of the junction left unmatched. The CDR3 is made up of 15 amino acids. Through a sample-barcoded 5' primer and a J-beta primer mix, a second PCR was run for about 6 to 12 cycles. TCRdb reanalysed the 5' RACE reads using MiXCR and keeps one entry per CDR3 protein. This sample yields over 550,000 distinct CDR3 sequences, of which about 30% are seen a single time; about 15% belongs to the top ten.

The chain recombines TRBV12-3 or TRBV12-4 with TRBJ2-1, with 7 positions matching TRBD2. Sequenced: blood. The receptor's source is a woman at least 80 years old in good health. The DNA of the CDR3 is TGTGCCAGCTCCCTTGGGGGGGACCTCCGGGGTGAGCAGTTCTTC. It specifies CASSLGGDLRGEQFF.